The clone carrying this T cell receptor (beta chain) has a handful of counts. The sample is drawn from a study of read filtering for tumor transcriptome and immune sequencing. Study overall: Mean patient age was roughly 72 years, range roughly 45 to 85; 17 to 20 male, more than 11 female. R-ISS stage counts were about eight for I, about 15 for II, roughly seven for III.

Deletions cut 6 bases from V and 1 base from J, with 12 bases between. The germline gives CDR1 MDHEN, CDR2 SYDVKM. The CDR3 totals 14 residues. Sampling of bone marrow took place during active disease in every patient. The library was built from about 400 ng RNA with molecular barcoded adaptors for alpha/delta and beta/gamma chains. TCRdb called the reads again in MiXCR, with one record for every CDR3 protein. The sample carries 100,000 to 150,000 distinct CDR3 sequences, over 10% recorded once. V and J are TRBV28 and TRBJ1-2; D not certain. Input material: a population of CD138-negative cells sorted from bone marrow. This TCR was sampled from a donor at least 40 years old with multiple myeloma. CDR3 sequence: CASSPPGYNYGYTF. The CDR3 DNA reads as TGTGCCAGCAGCCCGCCCGGATATAACTATGGCTACACCTTC.